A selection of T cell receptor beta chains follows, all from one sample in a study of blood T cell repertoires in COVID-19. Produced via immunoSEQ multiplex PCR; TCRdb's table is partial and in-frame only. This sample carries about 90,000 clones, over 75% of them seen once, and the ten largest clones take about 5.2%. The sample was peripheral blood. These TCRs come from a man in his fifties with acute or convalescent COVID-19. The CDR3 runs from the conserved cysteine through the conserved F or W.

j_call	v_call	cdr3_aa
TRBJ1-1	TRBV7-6	CASSLAEEVNTEAFF
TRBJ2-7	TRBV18	CASSPSSGRAVYEQYF
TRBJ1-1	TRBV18	CASSRDRGPEAFF
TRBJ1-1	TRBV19	CASSGTHNTEAFF
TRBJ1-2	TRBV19	CASSIGPGLYTF
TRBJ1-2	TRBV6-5	CASRITGDGYYGYTF
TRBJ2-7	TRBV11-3	CASSLARGPYEQYF
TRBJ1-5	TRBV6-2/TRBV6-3	CASSPSGGNNQPQHF
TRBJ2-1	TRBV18	CASSPPTGGEYNEQFF
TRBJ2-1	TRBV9	CASSTGLAGVQDNEQFF
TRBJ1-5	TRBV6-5	CASRLTALQPQHF
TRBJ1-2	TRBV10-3	CAISENRDTYGYTF
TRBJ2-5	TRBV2	CASSDGRPWETQYF
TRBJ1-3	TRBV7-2	CASRQQGAGNTIYF
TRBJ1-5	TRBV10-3	CAISEDRRGNQPQHF